This passage covers 23 T cell receptor beta chains from one sample sequenced in a study of T cell responses to AZD1222 COVID-19 vaccine. Generated by immunoSEQ multiplex PCR, the TCRdb table keeps only in-frame clones and is missing some. The top ten clones hold 2.5% to 3.5% of a sample with some 15,000 clones, approximately 90% of them seen once. The sequences come from peripheral blood, collected 28 days after the second AZD1222 dose. These receptors all come from an adult who received the AZD1222 COVID-19 vaccine.

The chain has TRBV5-1 and TRBJ2-2; maybe TRBD1 (5 bases). This CDR3 has 14 residues. Trimming stripped 0 bases from V and 4 bases from J, with 7 bases between. Germline loops: CDR1 SGHRS, CDR2 YFSETQ. This CDR3 reads CASSLVQGTGELFF. The DNA of the CDR3 is TGCGCCAGCAGCTTGGTGCAGGGCACCGGGGAGCTGTTTTTT. The full variable domain, in which reference TRBV5-1 and TRBJ2-2 provide the parts outside the CDR3, is KAGVTQTPRYLIKTRGQQVTLSCSPISGHRSVSWYQQTPGQGLQFLFEYFSETQRNKGNFPGRFSGRQFSNSRSEMNVSTLELGDSALYLCASSLVQGTGELFFGEGSRLTVL.

This chain uses TRBV19 with TRBJ2-3; D gene ambiguous. The CDR3 sequence is 13 residues long. Germline lookup yields CDR1 LNHDA and CDR2 SQIVND (reference sequence). V was pared by 1 base and J by 2 bases, with 4 bases between. The DNA of the CDR3 is TGTGCCAGTAGTATAGGGCACACAGATACGCAGTATTTT. It yields the protein CASSIGHTDTQYF.

This clone was seen only once. The rearrangement links TRBV2 to TRBJ2-7; possibly TRBD2 for D (6 bases). The length of the CDR3 is 14 residues. CDR1 and CDR2 from the germline V gene are SNHLY and FYNNEI. Trimming took 7 bases from V and 3 from J, leaving 16 bases between them. The CDR3 sequence is CASMEGSPFYEQYF. In DNA, the CDR3 is TGTGCCAGCATGGAGGGGTCCCCCTTCTACGAGCAGTACTTC.

The chain combines TRBV7-2 with TRBJ1-1, with 8 bases lining up with TRBD1. J was trimmed by 0 bases and V by 4 bases; bases with no gene match: 4. The CDR3 extends over 15 amino acids. Germline CDR1 reads SGHTA; CDR2 reads FQGNSA. CDR3 DNA sequence: TGTGCCAGCAGCTCACTGACAGGGGTGAACACTGAAGCTTTCTTT. Protein product: CASSSLTGVNTEAFF.

This clone was recorded once. The rearrangement joins TRBV21-1 to TRBJ2-7. TRBV21-1 is a pseudogene. CDR3 size: 20 residues. The CDR3 coding sequence is TGTGCCAGCAGCAAATTCCTGAATAACTCCGGGACGGACTTCTCCTACGAGCAGTACTTC. This codes for CASSKFLNNSGTDFSYEQYF.

The genes are TRBV28 and TRBJ2-1; D remains ambiguous. Germline-derived CDR1 and CDR2 are MDHEN and SYDVKM. The CDR3 length is 14 residues. The V end lost 5 bases, the J end lost 6 bases, and 14 bases lay between the germline ends. The CDR3: CASSPSGRSNEQFF. In DNA form, the CDR3 reads TGTGCCAGCAGTCCCTCGGGCAGATCCAATGAGCAGTTCTTC.

The chain joins TRBV3-1 (or the pseudogene TRBV3-2) to TRBJ2-1, with 8 bases aligning to TRBD2. Per germline, CDR1 LGHDT and CDR2 YNNKEL (reference sequence). The V gene end was trimmed by 5 bases and the J gene end by 0 bases; junction bases not matched to a gene: 6. The CDR3 runs 16 residues. The chain's CDR3 is CASSYPSGSSYNEQFF. CDR3 bases: TGTGCCAGCAGCTATCCAAGCGGGAGCTCCTACAATGAGCAGTTCTTC.

The chain carries TRBV28 and TRBJ2-2; 7 nucleotides match TRBD1. In germline, CDR1 is MDHEN, CDR2 SYDVKM. The J segment lost 0 bases and the V segment lost 6 bases, leaving 13 bases of the junction unmatched. The CDR3 consists of 18 residues. The CDR3 is CASRKSQPGQTNTGELFF. The CDR3 region has the DNA TGTGCCAGCAGAAAGTCACAGCCGGGACAGACGAACACCGGGGAGCTGTTTTTT.

The chain employs TRBV28 and TRBJ2-6; 8 bases are shared with TRBD1. The ends lost 4 bases at V and 0 bases at J; junction bases unmatched: 5. The CDR3 is 17 amino acids. CDR1 and CDR2 (germline): MDHEN, SYDVKM. The CDR3 nucleotides are TGTGCCAGCAGTTGGCAGGGGGCTCCCTCTGGGGCCAACGTCCTGACTTTC. This encodes CASSWQGAPSGANVLTF.

The CDR3 sequence: CASRLTGGVNEKLFF. CDR3 in DNA: TGTGCCAGCAGACTTACAGGGGGGGTGAATGAAAAACTGTTTTTT. V is TRBV28 and J is TRBJ1-4; 8 nucleotides line up with TRBD1. The CDR3 totals 15 residues. The V gene end was trimmed by 6 bases and the J gene end by 5 bases; junction bases not matched to a gene: 8. The germline CDR1 and CDR2 sequences are MDHEN and SYDVKM.

The V gene is TRBV11-3, the J gene TRBJ2-1; perhaps TRBD1 as D (5 bases). The CDR3 has 15 residues. The V and J ends lost 5 bases and 6 bases respectively, with 17 bases between them. Germline lookup yields CDR1 SGHNT and CDR2 YENEEA. CDR3 loop: CASSRGARELNEQFF. CDR3 DNA: TGTGCCAGCAGCCGTGGGGCTAGGGAACTCAATGAGCAGTTCTTC.

CDR3 region: CASSQDGGGTDTQYF. For the CDR3, the DNA is TGTGCCAGCAGCCAAGATGGGGGAGGCACAGATACGCAGTATTTT. The chain couples TRBV3-1 (or the pseudogene TRBV3-2) to TRBJ2-3; the D gene could be TRBD1 or TRBD2 (5 bases each). V lost 0 bases to trimming and J lost 1 base, with 8 bases between them. This CDR3 has 15 amino acids. CDR1 and CDR2 from the germline V gene are LGHDT and YNNKEL (reference sequence).

The chain carries TRBV27 and TRBJ2-2; no clear D gene. Trimming removed 2 bases from V and 3 bases from J, with 10 bases in between. Per germline, CDR1 MNHEY and CDR2 SMNVEV (reference sequence). The CDR3 length is 15 residues. DNA of the CDR3: TGTGCCAGCAGTTTAATCTGGGGTGACACCGGGGAGCTGTTTTTT. Its translation: CASSLIWGDTGELFF.

The chain employs TRBV6-4 and TRBJ2-7, with 8 nucleotides matching TRBD2. This CDR3 has 23 amino acids. Germline V CDR1 and CDR2: MRHNA, SNTAGT. J gave up 4 bases and V 2 bases, and 31 bases lay outside the gene matches. The CDR3 loop reads CASSDRLVRREESSRRMEYEQYF. In DNA form, the CDR3 reads TGTGCCAGCAGTGACCGGTTGGTACGGCGGGAGGAGTCAAGTAGGAGGATGGAGTACGAGCAGTACTTC.

V gene TRBV28 combines with J gene TRBJ1-4, with D unclear. In germline, CDR1 is MDHEN, CDR2 SYDVKM. V gave up 3 bases and J gave up 4 bases, with 6 bases separating them. The CDR3 extends over 13 amino acids. The CDR3 DNA reads as TGTGCCAGCAGTTTCGCGGGTAATGAAAAACTGTTTTTT. Its translation is CASSFAGNEKLFF.

The chain carries TRBV24-1 and TRBJ1-5; 7 bases are shared with TRBD1. V dropped 4 bases and J dropped 6; count of bases not matched to a gene: 11. The germline CDR1 and CDR2 sequences are KGHDR and SFDVKD. The CDR3 spans 16 residues. The CDR3 sequence is CATSDTDREEGQPQHF. The DNA for the CDR3 is TGTGCCACCAGTGACACTGACAGGGAGGAGGGTCAGCCCCAGCATTTT.

The rearrangement joins TRBV6-2 or TRBV6-3 to TRBJ1-1, with D possibly TRBD1 on 5 matching bases. CDR1 is MNHEY and CDR2 is SVGEGT in the germline V gene. The length of the CDR3 is 17 residues. Trimming shortened V by 5 bases and J by 1 base, and 20 bases separated the two germline ends. CDR3 nucleotides: TGTGCCAGCAGTCTTCTCTCTCTCGGGGGTGGGAACACTGAAGCTTTCTTT. Amino acids: CASSLLSLGGGNTEAFF.

The rearrangement joins TRBV7-3 to TRBJ1-3, with D perhaps matching TRBD1 (6 bases). With 1 base removed from V and 4 bases from J, the gap between germline ends came to 20 bases. This CDR3 contains 18 residues. Germline loops: CDR1 SGHTA, CDR2 FQGTGA. The CDR3 protein is CASSLRGPAGLEGNTIYF. The CDR3 bases are TGTGCCAGCAGCTTAAGGGGGCCAGCGGGCTTAGAAGGAAACACCATATATTTT.

Written as DNA, the CDR3 is TGTGCCAGCAGCCAAACAGGGGGCGCAGATACGCAGTATTTT. Amino acids: CASSQTGGADTQYF. The genes are TRBV11-2 and TRBJ2-3; 9 bases fit TRBD1. The CDR3 is 14 residues long. Germline V gene data show CDR1 as SGHAT and CDR2 as FQNNGV. The ends lost 5 bases at V and 4 bases at J; junction bases unmatched: 4. The whole variable domain, remainder taken from reference TRBV11-2 and TRBJ2-3, is EAGVAQSPRYKIIEKRQSVAFWCNPISGHATLYWYQQILGQGPKLLIQFQNNGVVDDSQLPKDRFSAERLKGVDSTLKIQPAKLEDSAVYLCASSQTGGADTQYFGPGTRLTVL.

The chain recombines TRBV28 with TRBJ1-1, with TRBD1 identical over 9 bases. The germline V gene encodes CDR1 MDHEN and CDR2 SYDVKM. There are 14 residues in the CDR3. Germline trimming cut 5 bases from V and 5 bases from J; bases unmatched to any gene: 6. DNA of the CDR3: TGTGCCAGCAGTCCACAGGGGGCGCGGACTGAAGCTTTCTTT. Encoded protein: CASSPQGARTEAFF.

This rearrangement joins TRBV3-1 (or the pseudogene TRBV3-2) to TRBJ1-5; 7 positions agree with TRBD1. The length of the CDR3 is 15 residues. Germline V gene sequence: CDR1 LGHDT, CDR2 YNNKEL (reference sequence). Trimming took 2 bases from V and 1 from J; bases not matched to a gene: 2. CDR3 sequence: CASSQRGLSNQPQHF. The DNA for the CDR3 is TGTGCCAGCAGCCAAAGGGGGCTAAGCAATCAGCCCCAGCATTTT.

V usage is TRBV25-1 and J usage is TRBJ2-7; D not certain. Germline V gene lookup returns CDR1 MGHDK and CDR2 SYGVNS. The ends were cut back, 3 bases at V and 0 bases at J, with 15 bases in the middle. The CDR3 has 16 amino acids. CDR3: CASSEGRASSSYEQYF. The CDR3 DNA follows: TGTGCCAGCAGTGAGGGTAGGGCCTCTAGCTCCTACGAGCAGTACTTC.

This CDR3 reads CASSQAGNQPQHF. The CDR3 bases are TGTGCCAGCAGCCAAGCCGGTAATCAGCCCCAGCATTTT. The chain links TRBV14 to TRBJ1-5; D gene unclear. Trimming stripped 1 base from V and 4 bases from J, with 5 bases between. This CDR3 is built from 13 residues. CDR1 is SGHDN and CDR2 is FVKESK in the germline V gene. Based on the CDR3 plus reference TRBV14 and TRBJ1-5, the full variable domain is EAGVTQFPSHSVIEKGQTVTLRCDPISGHDNLYWYRRVMGKEIKFLLHFVKESKQDESGMPNNRFLAERTGGTYSTLKVQPAELEDSGVYFCASSQAGNQPQHFGDGTRLSIL.